The 13 T cell receptor beta chains reported below all come from one sample, sequenced in a study of Graves' ophthalmopathy and Graves' hyperthyroidism. RNA served as the template for amplifying TCR beta CDR3 regions. A first-round RT-PCR used HTBI primers, followed by a second-round multiplex PCR. One entry per CDR3 protein, called by TCRdb with MiXCR from the multiplex PCR reads. The sample contains 500,000 to 700,000 distinct CDR3 sequences, 35% to 40% of which appear only once. Sequencing input: peripheral blood or thyroid tissue (not recorded which). All receptors derive from an adult man with Graves' hyperthyroidism.

The chain couples TRBV2 to TRBJ2-4, with a tentative D call TRBD2 (5 bases). From germline, CDR1 is SNHLY and CDR2 FYNNEI. This CDR3 is 15 amino acids long. The V end was cut by 2 bases, the J end by 0 bases, with 8 bases between. The CDR3 reads CASSERGLAKNIQYF. In DNA, the CDR3 is TGTGCCAGCAGTGAACGCGGACTAGCCAAAAACATTCAGTACTTC.

The chain employs TRBV18 and TRBJ2-7; D is ambiguous. The germline V and J ends were trimmed by 5 bases and 3 bases, with 14 bases remaining between them. Germline V gene sequence: CDR1 KGHSH, CDR2 LQKENI. The CDR3 consists of 14 residues. The CDR3 nucleotides read TGTGCCAGCTCAGAAAACGGACGCCACTACGAGCAGTACTTC. Translating gives CASSENGRHYEQYF.

As to this clonotype: A read error may be the cause here, since a much bigger clone is one base away. Lacking the conserved final phenylalanine or tryptophan, this CDR3 likely reflects a read error. The V and J genes are TRBV4-2 and TRBJ1-1; 8 bases are a match to TRBD1. CDR3 length equals 17 residues. V gave up 1 base and J gave up 2 bases; unmatched junction bases: 9. From germline, CDR1 is LGHNA and CDR2 YNFKEQ. Written as DNA, the CDR3 is TGTGCCAGCAGCCAAGGTGCGCAGGGGGCAGGTAACACTGAAGCTTTCCTT. Translating gives CASSQGAQGAGNTEAFL.

This clonotype has ten or more counts. This chain joins TRBV7-6 and TRBJ2-7; either TRBD1 or TRBD2 may fit D (5 bases each). The ends were cut back, 0 bases at V and 4 bases at J, with 13 bases in the middle. The CDR3 length is 15 residues. Per germline, CDR1 SGHVS and CDR2 FNYEAQ. CDR3 protein: CASSLAGTEPYEQYF. DNA of the CDR3: TGTGCCAGCAGCTTAGCCGGGACGGAGCCTTACGAGCAGTACTTC.

The rearrangement joins TRBV27 to TRBJ1-6, with D perhaps matching TRBD1 (6 bases). CDR3 length equals 15 residues. V was clipped by 2 bases and J by 9 bases, with 14 bases between them. Germline loops: CDR1 MNHEY, CDR2 SMNVEV (reference sequence). CDR3 in DNA: TGTGCCAGCAGTTTAGGGGGCGTAACTGTTTCACCCCTCCACTTT. Translation: CASSLGGVTVSPLHF.

The rearrangement uses TRBV7-3 and TRBJ2-5; 9 bases map to TRBD1. The V gene's germline CDR1 is SGHTA and CDR2 FQGTGA. The CDR3 consists of 15 residues. The V segment lost 3 bases and the J segment 5 bases; nucleotides outside the gene matches: 7. The CDR3 region is CASSFRDRDEETQYF. Here the CDR3 DNA reads TGTGCCAGCAGCTTCCGGGACAGGGACGAGGAGACCCAGTACTTC.

The sample holds many counts of this clonotype. For the CDR3, the DNA is TGTGCCGTAAGGACTAGCGGGCGAGAGACCCAGTACTTC. Translating it yields CAVRTSGRETQYF. The chain has TRBV6-1 and TRBJ2-5; 11 nucleotides line up with TRBD2. This CDR3 has 13 residues. V was clipped by 11 bases and J by 4 bases; unmatched bases: 6. Germline CDR1 reads MNHNS; CDR2 reads SASEGT.

This clonotype was observed at least ten times. The chain is built from TRBV19 and TRBJ1-5, with 7 bases fitting TRBD1. The CDR3 is made up of 15 amino acids. J gave up 3 bases and V 6 bases, and 8 bases lay outside the gene matches. Germline CDR1 LNHDA, CDR2 SQIVND (reference sequence). This chain's CDR3 is CASSRRTGDNQPQHF. The CDR3 DNA reads TGTGCCAGTAGCCGTCGGACAGGAGACAATCAGCCCCAGCATTTT.

CDR3 sequence reads: CASSYGLAGVREQPQHF. For the CDR3, the DNA is TGTGCCAGCAGCTACGGACTAGCGGGAGTTCGCGAGCAGCCCCAGCATTTT. The V call is TRBV12-3 or TRBV12-4, the J call TRBJ1-5; the D is unclear. The CDR3 is 17 residues long. The V end was cut by 6 bases, the J end by 7 bases, with 25 bases between.

This chain links TRBV7-2 with TRBJ1-2; no definite D call. This CDR3 region has 15 residues. V shed 1 base and J shed 0 bases, with 9 bases lying between them. CDR1 is SGHTA, CDR2 FQGNSA, per germline. This chain's CDR3 is CASSLEGSPNYGYTF. In nucleotides, the CDR3 is TGTGCCAGCAGCTTAGAAGGGTCTCCTAACTATGGCTACACCTTC.

This clonotype showed up just once. V usage is TRBV7-9 and J usage is TRBJ2-3, with TRBD2 identical over 8 bases. Germline V gene data show CDR1 as SEHNR and CDR2 as FQNEAQ (reference sequence). After removal of 4 bases from V and 0 bases from J, the junction contained 6 bases not matched to a gene. The CDR3 is 16 amino acids. The CDR3 coding sequence is TGTGCCAGCAGCTCGTCCGGACTAGCTAGCACAGATACGCAGTATTTT. Its protein is CASSSSGLASTDTQYF.

In its sample, this clonotype was seen once. CDR3 sequence: CASSPTSAGSYEQYF. The CDR3 DNA reads TGTGCCAGCAGCCCCACTAGCGCCGGGTCCTACGAGCAGTACTTC. The rearrangement links TRBV7-8 to TRBJ2-7, with TRBD2 matching 7 bases. The CDR3 is made up of 15 amino acids. The V gene end was trimmed by 5 bases and the J gene end by 1 base; junction bases not matched to a gene: 8. The germline V gene encodes CDR1 SGHVS and CDR2 FQNEAQ.

The chain joins TRBV7-9 to TRBJ2-7; TRBD1 aligns across 8 bases. The closer fit of TRBJ2-1 to the DNA end suggests the J call may be wrong. This CDR3 contains 14 residues. The germline CDR1 and CDR2 sequences are SEHNR and FQNEAQ (reference sequence). The CDR3 DNA reads TGTGCCAGCAGCTTAGGACAGGGGATCGATGAGCAGTTCTTC. This sequence encodes CASSLGQGIDEQFF.